The sequence of this T cell receptor (beta chain) was determined in a study of shared clonotypes between healthy human individuals. Naive CD8 cells lacked CD45RO and underwent positive selection for CCR7, leaving out terminally differentiated effector memory CD45RA+ cells. Those who donated were healthy HIV-negative adults, with no recent acute infections or vaccinations reported. Researchers ran the assay at a deep level. Methods used by the authors: ImmunoSEQ only sent back junction sequences with no quality scores, so filtering was done differently. Only in-frame clones appear in the TCRdb table, and some are missing; sequencing was by immunoSEQ multiplex PCR. V and J calls and clone size are as listed in that table; D and trimming were resolved from the DNA. The table includes about 2 million clones, just under 95% detected once. This CDR3 is built from 15 residues. Losses at the gene ends were 0 bases for V and 6 bases for J; bases not matched to a gene: 8. Germline V gene sequence: CDR1 PRHDT, CDR2 FYEKMQ (reference sequence).

The V gene is TRBV13, the J gene TRBJ2-7; 7 bases agree with TRBD2. This clonotype originated in a man between 18 and 35 years old in good health. Sequenced: naive CD8+ T cells sorted from blood. This CDR3 is CASSLGLAAGGEQYF. The CDR3 bases are TGTGCCAGCAGCTTAGGCCTAGCGGCCGGTGGCGAGCAGTACTTC.